This TCR beta chain was observed in a study of T cell changes during pregnancy in multiple sclerosis (dated by TCRdb to between 2019 and 2020). Regarding the complete study: Changes in the T cell repertoire over the course of pregnancy were examined in this study in women with multiple sclerosis.

To prepare the library, the immunoSEQ multiplex PCR assay was applied. TCRdb obtained this table from immuneACCESS and retained in-frame rearrangements with V and J assigned. These tables miss some clones; where compared with another copy, unresolved V genes account for less than half of the shortfall, and the remainder is unexplained. The sample contains around 33,000 clones, roughly nine tenths of them found a single time. The ten largest account for roughly 5.7% of the sample. For this clone: Its specific antigen is unknown. No qualities accompany the bases; no much larger clone lies one base away.

The sample in question was peripheral blood, obtained in the third trimester of pregnancy. The TCR sequence derives from a female donor in good health, enrolled as a control in a pregnancy study.

The CDR3 protein sequence reads: CASSRDSRNQPQHF. The nucleotide sequence reads as follows: TGTGCCAGCAGTCGCGACAGCCGCAATCAGCCCCAGCATTTT. The V and J genes are TRBV7-2 and TRBJ1-5, with a tentative D gene TRBD1 over 5 matching bases. Looking up the germline V gene yields CDR1 SGHTA and CDR2 FQGNSA. Trimming removed 6 bases from V and 2 bases from J, leaving 11 bases between the germline ends. From the cysteine through the phenylalanine, the CDR3 covers 14 amino acids. The retained sequence is limited to the CDR3, 42 bases, with the frame set at the first base. With the rest looked up from the reference TRBV7-2 and TRBJ1-5 genes rather than sequenced, the full variable domain is GAGVSQSPSNKVTEKGKDVELRCDPISGHTALYWYRQSLGQGLEFLIYFQGNSAPDKSGLPSDRFSAERTGGSVSTLTIQRTQQEDSAVYLCASSRDSRNQPQHFGDGTRLSIL.